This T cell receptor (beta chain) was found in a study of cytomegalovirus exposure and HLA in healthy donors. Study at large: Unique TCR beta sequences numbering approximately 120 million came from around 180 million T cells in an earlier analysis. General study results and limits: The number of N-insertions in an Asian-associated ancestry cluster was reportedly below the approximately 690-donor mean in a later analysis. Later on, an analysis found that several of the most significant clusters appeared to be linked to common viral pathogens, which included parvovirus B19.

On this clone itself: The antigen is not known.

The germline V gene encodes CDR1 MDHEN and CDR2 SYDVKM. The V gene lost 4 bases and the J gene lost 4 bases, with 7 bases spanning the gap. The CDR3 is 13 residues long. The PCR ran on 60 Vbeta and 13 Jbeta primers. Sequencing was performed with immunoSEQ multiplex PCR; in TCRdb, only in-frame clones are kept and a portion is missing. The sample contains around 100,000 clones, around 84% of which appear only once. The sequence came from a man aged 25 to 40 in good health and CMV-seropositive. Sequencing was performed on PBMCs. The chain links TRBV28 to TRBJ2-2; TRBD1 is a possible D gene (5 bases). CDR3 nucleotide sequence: TGTGCCAGCAGTTGGGGCATCACCGGGGAGCTGTTTTTT. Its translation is CASSWGITGELFF.